This T cell receptor (beta chain) was documented in a study of CXCR3-negative and CXCR3-positive naive CD8 T cells. Study observations and caveats: Similar TRBV-TRBJ usage was seen in naive cells (both CXCR3-negative and CXCR3-positive), but memory cells differed. Surface CD5 was comparable between naive subsets; TCR strength was inferred from TRB CDR3 properties. Cryopreserved PBMCs had partly decreased CXCR3 expression; fresh PBMCs were used in most assays.

Libraries were UMI-labeled 5' RACE TRB cDNA. Using the 5' RACE reads, TCRdb records one entry per CDR3 protein without DNA. The sample table includes tens of thousands of distinct CDR3 sequences. About this clonotype: The antigen is undetermined.

Sorts performed in triplicate captured more than 250,000 cells each from every CD8+ T cell subset. The sequencing input was memory CD8+ T cells from blood. The clonotype originates from a human donor in good health. Some clones in this sample may be carry-over from other donors' samples.

The chain's CDR3 is CSVYDGSYEQYF. V usage is TRBV29-1 and J usage is TRBJ2-7. The CDR3 has 12 residues. Per germline, CDR1 SQVTM and CDR2 ANQGSEA.